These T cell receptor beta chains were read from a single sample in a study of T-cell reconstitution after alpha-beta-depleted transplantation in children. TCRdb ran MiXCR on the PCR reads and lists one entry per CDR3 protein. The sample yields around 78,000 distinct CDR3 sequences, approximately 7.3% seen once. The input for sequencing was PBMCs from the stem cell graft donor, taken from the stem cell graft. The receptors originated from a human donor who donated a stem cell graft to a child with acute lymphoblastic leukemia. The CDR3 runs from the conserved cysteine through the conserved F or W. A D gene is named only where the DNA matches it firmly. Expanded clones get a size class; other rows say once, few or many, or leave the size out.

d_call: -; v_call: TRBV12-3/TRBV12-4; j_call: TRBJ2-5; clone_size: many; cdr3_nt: TGTGCCAGCAGTTTACCGGCGAGGGGGGGAGGGGTGGGGACCCAGTACTTC; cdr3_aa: CASSLPARGGGVGTQYF
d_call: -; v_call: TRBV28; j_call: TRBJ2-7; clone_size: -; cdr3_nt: TGTGCCATGGGCCCCGGGCTGGTCTGCGGGGAGCAGTACTTC; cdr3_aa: CAMGPGLVCGEQYF
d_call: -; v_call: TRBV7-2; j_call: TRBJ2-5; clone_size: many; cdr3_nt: TGTGCCAGCAGACCTACTTGCGGGAGAGGGGGTGAGACCCAGTACTTC; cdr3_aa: CASRPTCGRGGETQYF
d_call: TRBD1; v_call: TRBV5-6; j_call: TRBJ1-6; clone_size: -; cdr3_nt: TGTGCCAGCAGCTTGGAGGACAGGGTTGGCTCACCCCTCCACTTT; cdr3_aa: CASSLEDRVGSPLHF
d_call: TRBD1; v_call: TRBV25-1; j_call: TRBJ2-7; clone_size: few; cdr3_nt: TGTGCCAGCAGCCCCCTCACACAGGGGGGATCCTACGAGCAGTACTTC; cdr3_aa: CASSPLTQGGSYEQYF
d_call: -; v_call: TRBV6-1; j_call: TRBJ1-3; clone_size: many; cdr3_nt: TGTGCCAGCGCTCCCCGTACCCGCTTGTCCGGAAACACCATATATTTT; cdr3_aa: CASAPRTRLSGNTIYF
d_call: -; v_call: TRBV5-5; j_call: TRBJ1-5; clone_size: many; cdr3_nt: TGTGCCAGCAGCTTGGGAGGGACGGACTTCAATCAGCCCCAGCATTTT; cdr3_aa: CASSLGGTDFNQPQHF
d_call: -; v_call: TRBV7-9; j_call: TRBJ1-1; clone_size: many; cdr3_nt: TGTGCCAGCAGCTTAGTCGAGAGCCTTCTGGGGACTGAAGCTTTCTTT; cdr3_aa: CASSLVESLLGTEAFF
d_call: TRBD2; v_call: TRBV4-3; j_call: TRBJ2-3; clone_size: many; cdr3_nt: TGCGCCAGCAGCCAAGAGGGAGGGCCAGAGCAGTATTTT; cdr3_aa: CASSQEGGPEQYF
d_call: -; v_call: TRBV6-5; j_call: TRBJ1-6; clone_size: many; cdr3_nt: TGTGCCAGCAGTTACGTTCGGGACTGGAATTCACCCCTCCACTTT; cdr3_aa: CASSYVRDWNSPLHF
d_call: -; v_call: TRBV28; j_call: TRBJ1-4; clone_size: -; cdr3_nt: TGTGCCAGCAGTTTACCAGGGGTGGGAGAAAAACTGTTTTTT; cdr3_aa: CASSLPGVGEKLFF
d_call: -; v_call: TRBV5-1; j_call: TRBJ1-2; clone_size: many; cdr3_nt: TGCGCCAGCAGCTTGTCAGCGACTAACTATGGCTACACCTTC; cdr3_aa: CASSLSATNYGYTF
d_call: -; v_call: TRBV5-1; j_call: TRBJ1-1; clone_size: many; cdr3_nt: TGCGCCAGCAGCTTGTTAGACGGCACTGAAGCTTTCTTT; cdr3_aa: CASSLLDGTEAFF
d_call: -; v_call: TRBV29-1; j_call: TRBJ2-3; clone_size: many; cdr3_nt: TGCAGCGTTGCGATAGATACGCAGTATTTT; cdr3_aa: CSVAIDTQYF
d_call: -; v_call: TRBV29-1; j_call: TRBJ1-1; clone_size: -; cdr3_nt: TGCAGCGCTTGTGGGGCCGGGTGGGACACTGAAGCTTTCTTT; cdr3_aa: CSACGAGWDTEAFF
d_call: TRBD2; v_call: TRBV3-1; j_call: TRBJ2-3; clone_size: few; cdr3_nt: TGTGCCAGCATGCCTAGCGGCCGCACAGATACGCAGTATTTT; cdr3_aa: CASMPSGRTDTQYF
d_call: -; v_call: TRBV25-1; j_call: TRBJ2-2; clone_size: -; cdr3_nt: TGTGCCAGCAGTCCCCCCTTCGAGAGCAACACCGGGGAGCTGTTTTTT; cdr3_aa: CASSPPFESNTGELFF
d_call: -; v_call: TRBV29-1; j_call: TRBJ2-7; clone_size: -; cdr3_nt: TGCAGCGTTGAATTTGAGGGTACCGAGCAGTACTTC; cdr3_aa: CSVEFEGTEQYF
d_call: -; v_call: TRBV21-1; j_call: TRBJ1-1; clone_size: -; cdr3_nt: TGTGCCAGCAGCAAAGTGGCCAGGGCGGACACTGAAGCTTTCTTT; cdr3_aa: CASSKVARADTEAFF
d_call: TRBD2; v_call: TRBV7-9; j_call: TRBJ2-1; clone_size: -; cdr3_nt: TGTGCCAGCAGCTTCCTGACTAGCGGGGGGGATGAGCAGTTCTTC; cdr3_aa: CASSFLTSGGDEQFF
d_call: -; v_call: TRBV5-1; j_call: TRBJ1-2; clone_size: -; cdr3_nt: TGCGCCAGCAGACGGGGGGCAGCTGGTTCGGGAGGCTACACCTTC; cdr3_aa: CASRRGAAGSGGYTF
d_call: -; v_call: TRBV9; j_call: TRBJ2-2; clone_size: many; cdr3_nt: TGTGCCAGCAGCGTAGTAGGGGACAGGACTAGTACCGGGGAGCTGTTTTTT; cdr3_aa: CASSVVGDRTSTGELFF
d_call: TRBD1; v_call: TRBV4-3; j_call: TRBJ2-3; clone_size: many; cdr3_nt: TGCGCCAGCAGCCAAGGGACAGGGGCCACAGATACGCAGTATTTT; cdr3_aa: CASSQGTGATDTQYF
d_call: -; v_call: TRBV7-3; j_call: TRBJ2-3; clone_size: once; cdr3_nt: TGTGCCAGCAGCTTTACTAGAATCCCAGATACGCAGTATTTT; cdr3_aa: CASSFTRIPDTQYF
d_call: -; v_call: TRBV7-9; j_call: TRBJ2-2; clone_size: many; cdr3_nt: TGTGCCAGCCGTAACTCAGGGTTCCCCGGGGAGCTGTTTTTT; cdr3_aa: CASRNSGFPGELFF
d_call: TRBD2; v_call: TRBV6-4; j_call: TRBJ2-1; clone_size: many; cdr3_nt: TGTGCCAGCAGTGACTCGGGGGGGACTTCAAATGAGCAGTTCTTC; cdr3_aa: CASSDSGGTSNEQFF
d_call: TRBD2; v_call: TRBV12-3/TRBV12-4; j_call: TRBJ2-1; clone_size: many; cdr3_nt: TGTGCCAGCAGTTTTATGGCGGGAGGGTACAATGAGCAGTTCTTC; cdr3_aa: CASSFMAGGYNEQFF
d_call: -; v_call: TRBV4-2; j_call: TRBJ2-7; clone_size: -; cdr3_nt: TGTGCCAGCAGCCAGGACCGGGACCCATACTACGAGCAGTACTTC; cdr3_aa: CASSQDRDPYYEQYF
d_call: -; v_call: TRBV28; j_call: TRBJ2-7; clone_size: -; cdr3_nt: TGTGCCAGCAAAGACTCGAGCTCCTACGAGCAGTACTTC; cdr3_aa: CASKDSSSYEQYF
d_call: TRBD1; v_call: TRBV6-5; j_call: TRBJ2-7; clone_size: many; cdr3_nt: TGTGCCAGCAGTTGGTACAGGGGGCCGTACGAGCAGTACTTC; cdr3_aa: CASSWYRGPYEQYF
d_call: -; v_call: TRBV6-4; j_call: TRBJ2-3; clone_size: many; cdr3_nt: TGTGCCAGCAGTGAGGGGACTAGCACAGATACGCAGTATTTT; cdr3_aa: CASSEGTSTDTQYF
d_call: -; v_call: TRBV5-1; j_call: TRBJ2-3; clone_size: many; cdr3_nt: TGCGCCAGCATGAATGACGGCATAGCCGATACGCAGTATTTT; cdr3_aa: CASMNDGIADTQYF
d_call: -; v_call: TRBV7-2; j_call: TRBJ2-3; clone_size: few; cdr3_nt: TGTGCCAGCAGACCCCTGAGGGGGAGTACGCAGTATTTT; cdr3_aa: CASRPLRGSTQYF
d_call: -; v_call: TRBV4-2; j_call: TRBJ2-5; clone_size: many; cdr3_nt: TGTGCCAGCAGCCATGACACCCGGGGGGAGACCCAGTACTTC; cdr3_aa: CASSHDTRGETQYF
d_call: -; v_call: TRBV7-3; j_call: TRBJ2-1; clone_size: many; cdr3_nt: TGTGCCAGCAAAGGAGACAGAGGGAGTGAGCAGTTCTTC; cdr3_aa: CASKGDRGSEQFF
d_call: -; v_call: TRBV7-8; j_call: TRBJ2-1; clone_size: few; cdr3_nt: TGTGCCAGCAGCTTAGCGCTTAATGAGCAGTTCTTC; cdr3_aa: CASSLALNEQFF
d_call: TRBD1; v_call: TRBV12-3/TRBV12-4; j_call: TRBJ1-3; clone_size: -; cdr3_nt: TGTGCCAGCAGTCAAGGACAGGGGGCGTCTGGAAACACCATATATTTT; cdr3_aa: CASSQGQGASGNTIYF
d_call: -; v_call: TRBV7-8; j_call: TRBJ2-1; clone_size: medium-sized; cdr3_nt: TGTGCCAGCAGCTTAGTGGCAGGGGCGGGTTACAATGAGCAGTTCTTC; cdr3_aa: CASSLVAGAGYNEQFF
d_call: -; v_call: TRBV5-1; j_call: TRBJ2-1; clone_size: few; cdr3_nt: TGCGCCAGCAGCGGGGCAGCGGAGGGGAGCTCCTACAATGAGCAGTTCTTC; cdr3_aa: CASSGAAEGSSYNEQFF
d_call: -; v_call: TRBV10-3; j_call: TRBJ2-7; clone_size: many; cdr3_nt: TGTGCCATCAGACCGGGAACTCCCACTCCGCAGTACTTC; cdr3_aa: CAIRPGTPTPQYF
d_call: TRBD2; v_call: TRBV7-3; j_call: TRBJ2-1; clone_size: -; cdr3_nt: TGTGCCAGCAGCTCATCGACTAGCGCTGGTGAGCAGTTCTTC; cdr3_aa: CASSSSTSAGEQFF
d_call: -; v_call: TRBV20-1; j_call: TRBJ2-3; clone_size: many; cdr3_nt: TGCAGTGCTACAGGCCCGAGCACAGATACGCAGTATTTT; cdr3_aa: CSATGPSTDTQYF
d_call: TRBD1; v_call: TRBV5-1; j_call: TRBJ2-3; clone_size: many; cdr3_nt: TGCGCCAGCAGCACGACGGGACAGGGGTTGGATACGCAGTATTTT; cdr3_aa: CASSTTGQGLDTQYF
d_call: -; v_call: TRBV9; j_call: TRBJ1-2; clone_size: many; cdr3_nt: TGTGCCAGCAGCGTAGGCGGGGGTACGGACTATGGCTACACCTTC; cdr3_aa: CASSVGGGTDYGYTF
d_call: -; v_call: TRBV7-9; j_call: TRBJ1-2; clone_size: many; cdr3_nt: TGTGCCAGCAGCTTAGCGGGGCATCTCTATGGCTACACCTTC; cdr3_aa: CASSLAGHLYGYTF
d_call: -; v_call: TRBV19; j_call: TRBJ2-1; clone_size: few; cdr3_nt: TGTGCCAGTACCCAGGGTAGCTCCTACAATGAGCAGTTCTTC; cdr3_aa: CASTQGSSYNEQFF
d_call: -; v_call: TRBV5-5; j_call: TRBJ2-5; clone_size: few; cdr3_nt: TGTGCCAGCAGCTTGGTGCGGGGAGAGACCCAGTACTTC; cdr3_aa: CASSLVRGETQYF
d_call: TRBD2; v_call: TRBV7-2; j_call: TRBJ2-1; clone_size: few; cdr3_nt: TGTGCCAGCAGCCGAGGACTAGCGGGGGGCGAGAATGAGCAGTTCTTC; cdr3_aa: CASSRGLAGGENEQFF
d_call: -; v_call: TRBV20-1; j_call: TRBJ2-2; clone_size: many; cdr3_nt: TGCAGTGCTTACGTCGGGGGAGTATCTAACACCGGGGAGCTGTTTTTT; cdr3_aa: CSAYVGGVSNTGELFF
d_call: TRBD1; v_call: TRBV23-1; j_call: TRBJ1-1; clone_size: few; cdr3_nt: TGCGCCAGCAGTCAATCCGGGACAGGGGGAAGGACTGAAGCTTTCTTT; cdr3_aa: CASSQSGTGGRTEAFF
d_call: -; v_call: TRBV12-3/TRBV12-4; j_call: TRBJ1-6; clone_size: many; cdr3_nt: TGTGCCAGCAGGATGGACAGTACCTATAATTCACCCCTCCACTTT; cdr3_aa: CASRMDSTYNSPLHF
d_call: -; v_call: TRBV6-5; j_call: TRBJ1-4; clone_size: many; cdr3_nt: TGTGCCAGCAGTTATTCCCGAAACAATGAAAAACTGTTTTTT; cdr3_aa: CASSYSRNNEKLFF
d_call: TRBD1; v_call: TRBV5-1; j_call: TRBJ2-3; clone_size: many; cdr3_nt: TGCGCCAGCATCCTCCGGGACAGGAGCACAGATACGCAGTATTTT; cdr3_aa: CASILRDRSTDTQYF
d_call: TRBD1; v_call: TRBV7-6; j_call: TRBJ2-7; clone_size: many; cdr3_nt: TGTGCCAGCAGCTTAGAGGGGGCGCAGTACGAGCAGTACTTC; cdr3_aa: CASSLEGAQYEQYF
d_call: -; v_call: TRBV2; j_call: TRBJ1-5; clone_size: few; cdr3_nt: TGTGCCAGCAGTGAATTCCCCGCGGGTAATCAGCCCCAGCATTTT; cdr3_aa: CASSEFPAGNQPQHF
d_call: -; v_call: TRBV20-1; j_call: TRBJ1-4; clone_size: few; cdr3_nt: TGCAGTGCCTTTGACGGTGAAAAACTGTTTTTT; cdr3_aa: CSAFDGEKLFF
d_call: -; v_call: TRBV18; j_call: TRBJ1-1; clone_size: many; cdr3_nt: TGTGCCAGCTCACCCGGACGGGTTGAAGCTTTCTTT; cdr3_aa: CASSPGRVEAFF
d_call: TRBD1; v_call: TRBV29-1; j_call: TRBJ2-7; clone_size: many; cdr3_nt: TGCAGCGTTCTGGGACAGGCAGAGCAGTACTTC; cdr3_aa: CSVLGQAEQYF
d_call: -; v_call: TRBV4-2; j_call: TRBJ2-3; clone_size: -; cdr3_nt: TGTGCCAGCAGCCAAGATCCGGGGTCCCCCACAGATACGCAGTATTTT; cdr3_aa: CASSQDPGSPTDTQYF